The following is a T cell receptor beta chain sequence with its context. Its antigen is not yet known. The input lacks base qualities; no much larger clone sits a single base away. CDR1 and CDR2 are read off the germline V gene as MNHEY and SVGAGI. Trimming takes 5 bases from V and 0 bases from J, and the germline ends sit 7 bases apart. The CDR3 starts with the cysteine, ends with the phenylalanine, and has 13 residues. The DNA shown is the 39-base CDR3, in frame from base 1. The sample belongs to a study of T cell repertoires in cytomegalovirus infection (dated by TCRdb to the late 2010s). For the wider study: The peptide stimulations were aimed at well-studied HLA-B-restricted epitopes as well as recently identified HLA-C-restricted CMV epitopes, whose presentation resists viral immunomodulation. Donor HLA type was relevant to the analysis, because carriage of CMV infection together with the matching HLA type was indicated by public TCR beta signatures. Study-level results and caveats: The ex vivo response was dominated by HLA-C-restricted CMV-specific TCR beta clonotypes, which also provided the single most frequent clonotype in two of eight donors. In both this cohort and an independent cohort of several hundred donors, the cumulative frequency of public TCR beta family members distinguished carriers of CMV infection plus the relevant HLA type.

The sequencing machine was an Illumina HiSeq 1500. In TCRdb, the public reads were trimmed at Q25 with fastp and aligned with MiXCR, with productive beta chains retained. One record per CDR3 amino acid sequence lists the most common genes and DNA. The sample table records 600,000 to 700,000 distinct CDR3 sequences; about 33% of these occur just once. In total, the top ten clones hold about 20% of the sample. The treatment or condition label, as the study defines it: in vitro stimulation with specific CMV peptide epitopes to enrich CMV-specific T cells. This TCR derives from a human donor in good health (CMV status not recorded). Some clones in this sample may be carry-over from other donors' samples. The sequence links TRBV6-5 to TRBJ2-5; the D gene cannot be resolved reliably. Sequenced material: cultured PBMCs, taken from culture after CMV antigen stimulation. The CDR3 is CASSTSYQETQYF. The sequence in DNA is TGTGCCAGCAGTACGTCCTACCAAGAGACCCAGTACTTC.